This TCR beta chain was sequenced for a study of sequential checkpoint blockade in melanoma. Germline V gives CDR1 SEHNR, CDR2 FQNEAQ (reference sequence). This CDR3 is built from 13 residues. The V end lost 5 bases, the J end lost 0 bases, and 8 bases lay between the germline ends. Assay: immunoSEQ multiplex PCR; the TCRdb copy retains only in-frame clones and omits some. This table has 21,000 or so clones, approximately 80% appearing once. Described treatment: randomized to nivolumab then ipilimumab (arm A) or the reverse (arm B). This clone is medium-sized. The clonotype originates from a human donor with melanoma. Sequenced here: CD8+ T cells sorted from blood (inferred from file names), sampled from a patient given nivolumab and ipilimumab in sequence. The chain is built from TRBV7-9 and TRBJ2-7, with D unclear. CDR3 sequence (DNA): TGTGCCAGCAGCCGTGCGGACTCCTACGAGCAGTACTTC. This translates into CASSRADSYEQYF.